These 17 T cell receptor beta chains came from one sample sequenced in a study of human T cells and chemical hapten exposure. One entry per CDR3 protein results from TCRdb running MiXCR on the RACE reads. Of about 300,000 distinct CDR3 sequences in the sample, about 5.4% were seen once. Specified time point: pre-sensitization, week 0. Treatment of the sample: therapeutic diphenylcyclopropenone sensitization with weekly scalp DPC. The input for sequencing was whole blood, taken in connection with sensitization to the hapten diphenylcyclopropenone (DPC). The origin of the receptors is a woman aged 18 to 35 with alopecia areata. Some clones in this sample may be carry-over from other donors' samples.

This clonotype came up many times. The chain is built from TRBV7-9 and TRBJ1-2; unclear D gene. V was cut by 2 bases and J by 6 bases, with 22 bases left in between. This CDR3 comprises 17 residues. From germline, CDR1 is SEHNR and CDR2 FQNEAQ (reference sequence). CDR3 DNA: TGTGCCAGCAGCTTAATTCGGACGGACGTTCCCGGCGATGGCTACACCTTC. This codes for CASSLIRTDVPGDGYTF.

This chain uses TRBV28 with TRBJ1-1; D gene uncertain. Germline V gives CDR1 MDHEN, CDR2 SYDVKM. V was clipped by 11 bases and J by 2 bases, with 18 bases between them. The CDR3 has 14 amino acids. In DNA form, the CDR3 reads TGTGCCTGCCGAGGGCACCTGGATAACACTGAAGCTTTCTTT. Its protein is CACRGHLDNTEAFF.

This clonotype was seen many times. The V gene is TRBV28, the J gene TRBJ2-5; D gene ambiguous. CDR3 length: 12 amino acids. Germline lookup yields CDR1 MDHEN and CDR2 SYDVKM. Trimming removed 6 bases from V and 0 bases from J, with 5 bases in between. The CDR3 DNA is TGTGCCAGCAGGTCGGACCAAGAGACCCAGTACTTC. Encoded protein: CASRSDQETQYF.

This clonotype occurred many times. The rearrangement links TRBV6-2 or TRBV6-3 to TRBJ2-3; 7 positions match TRBD1. The germline gives CDR1 MNHEY, CDR2 SVGEGT. V gave up 8 bases and J gave up 4 bases; unmatched junction bases: 6. The CDR3 totals 13 residues. CDR3 nucleotide sequence: TGTGCCAGCTCACGACAGGGCGCAGATACGCAGTATTTT. This sequence encodes CASSRQGADTQYF.

In its sample, this clonotype was seen many times. CDR3 sequence: CSARDLTGDYTF. In DNA form, the CDR3 reads TGCAGTGCTAGAGATCTAACAGGGGACTACACCTTC. J is TRBJ1-2 and V is TRBV20-1, with 7 positions matching TRBD1. With 0 bases clipped from V and 10 bases from J, the junction kept 5 bases outside the gene matches. Germline lookup yields CDR1 DFQATT and CDR2 SNEGSKA (reference sequence). This CDR3 region has 12 residues.

This clonotype was observed at least ten times. The V call is TRBV3-1, the J call TRBJ1-2; TRBD1 matches 7 bases. CDR1 LGHDT and CDR2 YNNKEL come from the germline V gene (reference sequence). CDR3 length: 13 residues. The V and J ends lost 5 bases and 7 bases, in that order; junction bases with no gene match: 7. CDR3 sequence reads: CASSLRDSSGYTF. In DNA form, the CDR3 reads TGTGCCAGCAGCTTACGGGACAGTTCTGGCTACACCTTC.

CDR3 in amino acids: CASSEHRGLNSPLHF. The CDR3 region has the DNA TGTGCCAGCAGTGAACACAGGGGGCTGAATTCACCCCTCCACTTT. This chain links TRBV25-1 with TRBJ1-6; 9 nucleotides line up with TRBD1. Germline lookup yields CDR1 MGHDK and CDR2 SYGVNS. This CDR3 is 15 amino acids long. Trimming took 2 bases from V and 7 from J; bases not matched to a gene: 3.

This clonotype was detected many times. J is TRBJ2-3 and V is TRBV6-5; TRBD2 is a possible D gene (5 bases). From germline, CDR1 is MNHEY and CDR2 SVGAGI. The germline V and J ends were trimmed by 0 bases and 0 bases, with 7 bases remaining between them. This CDR3 has 15 amino acids. In DNA, the CDR3 is TGTGCCAGCAGTTACTCAGCGGTGAGCACAGATACGCAGTATTTT. Amino acid sequence: CASSYSAVSTDTQYF.

The V and J genes are TRBV5-1 and TRBJ1-1, with D maybe TRBD1 (5 bases). CDR3 length: 14 amino acids. Germline assignment: CDR1 SGHRS and CDR2 YFSETQ. Trimming pared 0 bases from V and 5 bases from J, leaving 11 bases between. The DNA of the CDR3 is TGCGCCAGCAGCTTGGTGGGGGAGCAAACTGAAGCTTTCTTT. Translated, it gives CASSLVGEQTEAFF.

This clonotype was counted between two and nine times. The V call is TRBV4-2, the J call TRBJ1-4, with D uncertain. Trimming stripped 5 bases from V and 0 bases from J, with 7 bases between. The CDR3 runs to 14 residues. Germline V gives CDR1 LGHNA, CDR2 YNFKEQ. This CDR3 is CASSWVATNEKLFF. The CDR3 coding sequence is TGTGCCAGCAGCTGGGTAGCAACTAATGAAAAACTGTTTTTT.

This clonotype was observed at least ten times. CDR3 loop: CASTRTGVNTEAFF. The CDR3 bases are TGTGCCAGCACCAGGACAGGGGTTAACACTGAAGCTTTCTTT. The V and J genes are TRBV2 and TRBJ1-1; TRBD1 agrees at 9 bases. The CDR3 runs to 14 residues. V dropped 7 bases and J dropped 2; count of bases not matched to a gene: 5. Germline CDR1 and CDR2: SNHLY and FYNNEI.

This clonotype was seen a few times. The chain joins TRBV18 to TRBJ1-2; D is unresolved. The V and J ends lost 1 base and 3 bases respectively, with 9 bases between them. CDR1 is KGHSH and CDR2 is LQKENI in the germline V gene. The CDR3 spans 14 residues. Here the CDR3 DNA reads TGTGCCAGCTCACCACGCGAGGAGGACTATGGCTACACCTTC. It yields the protein CASSPREEDYGYTF.

The rearrangement uses TRBV12-3 or TRBV12-4 and TRBJ1-1; D may be TRBD1 (5 bases). The CDR3 contains 14 residues. V was trimmed by 5 bases and J by 8 bases, leaving 18 bases between them. The CDR3 region has the DNA TGTGCCAGCAGTGCTTACACGGGGGGTGGGGAAGCTTTCTTT. The encoded protein is CASSAYTGGGEAFF.

This clonotype was counted between two and nine times. The genes are TRBV20-1 and TRBJ1-1; D is undetermined. This CDR3 has 15 residues. The germline gives CDR1 DFQATT, CDR2 SNEGSKA (reference sequence). With 3 bases removed from V and 0 bases from J, the gap between germline ends came to 14 bases. CDR3 in amino acids: CSASIPSEMNTEAFF. The CDR3 DNA is TGCAGTGCTAGTATTCCGTCCGAAATGAACACTGAAGCTTTCTTT.

This clonotype was detected only a few times. This sequence joins TRBV6-2 or TRBV6-3 and TRBJ2-7, with D uncertain. V was clipped by 6 bases and J by 1 base, with 4 bases between them. There are 11 residues in the CDR3. CDR1 and CDR2 (germline): MNHEY, SVGEGT. As DNA, the CDR3 is TGTGCCAGCAGCAAATCCTACGAGCAGTACTTC. Its translation is CASSKSYEQYF.

This clonotype was detected ten times or more. The chain employs TRBV7-9 and TRBJ2-3; D is ambiguous. Between the trimmed V and J ends, which lost 6 bases and 2 bases, there was a span of 12 bases. From germline, CDR1 is SEHNR and CDR2 FQNEAQ (reference sequence). The length of the CDR3 is 14 residues. CDR3 region: CASRLRSTTDTQYF. CDR3 nucleotide sequence: TGTGCCAGCAGATTGAGGAGTACCACAGATACGCAGTATTTT. Drawing the rest from reference TRBV7-9 and TRBJ2-3, the complete variable domain is DTGVSQNPRHKITKRGQNVTFRCDPISEHNRLYWYRQTLGQGPEFLTYFQNEAQLEKSRLLSDRFSAERPKGSFSTLEIQRTEQGDSAMYLCASRLRSTTDTQYFGPGTRLTVL.

The gene calls are TRBV18 and TRBJ2-7; 8 nucleotides line up with TRBD1. CDR3 length equals 17 residues. The ends lost 0 bases at V and 0 bases at J; junction bases unmatched: 7. Germline lookup yields CDR1 KGHSH and CDR2 LQKENI. The CDR3 is CASSPPPGQVYSYEQYF. The CDR3 bases are TGTGCCAGCTCACCACCTCCGGGACAGGTGTACTCCTACGAGCAGTACTTC.